This T cell receptor beta chain was sequenced during a study of cytomegalovirus exposure and HLA in healthy donors. The PCR employed 60 Vbeta primers together with 13 Jbeta primers. The data were produced by immunoSEQ multiplex PCR, yet TCRdb's version contains in-frame clones alone and is incomplete. The sample contains around 130,000 clones, around 85% of which appear only once. The germline V and J ends were trimmed by 0 bases and 5 bases, with 11 bases remaining between them. Germline V gene sequence: CDR1 SQVTM, CDR2 ANQGSEA. This CDR3 region has 14 residues. The table lists this clone with a count of one.

Material for sequencing was PBMCs. The TCR originated in a boy younger than 18 in good health and CMV-seronegative. The chain is built from TRBV29-1 and TRBJ2-1, with D uncertain. CDR3 in amino acids: CSVEDPHSHNEQFF. The CDR3 nucleotides read TGCAGCGTTGAAGATCCTCACAGTCACAATGAGCAGTTCTTC.